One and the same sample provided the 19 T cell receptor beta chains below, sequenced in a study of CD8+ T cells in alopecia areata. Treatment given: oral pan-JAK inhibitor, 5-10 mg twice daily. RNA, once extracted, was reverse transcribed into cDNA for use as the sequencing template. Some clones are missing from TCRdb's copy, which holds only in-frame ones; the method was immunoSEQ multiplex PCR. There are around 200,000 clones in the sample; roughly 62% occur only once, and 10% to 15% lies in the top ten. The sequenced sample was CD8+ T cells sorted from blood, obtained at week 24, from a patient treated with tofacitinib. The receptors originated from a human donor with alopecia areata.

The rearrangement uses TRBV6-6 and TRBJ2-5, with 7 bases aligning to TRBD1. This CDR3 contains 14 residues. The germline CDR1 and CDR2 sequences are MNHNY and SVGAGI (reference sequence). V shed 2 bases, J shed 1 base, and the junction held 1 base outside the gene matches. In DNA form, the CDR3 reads TGTGCCAGCAGTTACAGGGGGCCCCAAGAGACCCAGTACTTC. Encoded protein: CASSYRGPQETQYF.

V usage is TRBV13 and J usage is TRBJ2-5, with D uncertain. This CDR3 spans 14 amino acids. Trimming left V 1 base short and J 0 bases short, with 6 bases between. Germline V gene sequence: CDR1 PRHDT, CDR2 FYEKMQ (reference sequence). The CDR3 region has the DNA TGTGCCAGCAGCTTAGATCGGAACCAAGAGACCCAGTACTTC. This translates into CASSLDRNQETQYF.

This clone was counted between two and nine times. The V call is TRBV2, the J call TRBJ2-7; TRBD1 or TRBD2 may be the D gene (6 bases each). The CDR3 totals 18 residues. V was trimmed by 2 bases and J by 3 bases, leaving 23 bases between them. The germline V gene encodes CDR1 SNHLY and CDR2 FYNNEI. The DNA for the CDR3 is TGTGCCAGCAGTGAACTGCCGAGGGGGGCAGGTTCTAACTACGAGCAGTACTTC. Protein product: CASSELPRGAGSNYEQYF.

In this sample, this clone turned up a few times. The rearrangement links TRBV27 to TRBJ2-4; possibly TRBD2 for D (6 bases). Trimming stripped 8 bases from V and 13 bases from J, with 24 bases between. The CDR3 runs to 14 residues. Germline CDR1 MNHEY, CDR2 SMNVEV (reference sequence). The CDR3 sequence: CASWGTRYPGLQYF. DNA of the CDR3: TGTGCCAGCTGGGGGACGCGATACCCGGGACTGCAGTACTTC.

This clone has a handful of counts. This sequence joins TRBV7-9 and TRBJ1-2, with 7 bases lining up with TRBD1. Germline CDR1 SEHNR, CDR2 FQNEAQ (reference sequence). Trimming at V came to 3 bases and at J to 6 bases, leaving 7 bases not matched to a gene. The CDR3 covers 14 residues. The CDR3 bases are TGTGCCAGCAGCTTCGTTTCACAGGGGAATGGCTACACCTTC. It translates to CASSFVSQGNGYTF.

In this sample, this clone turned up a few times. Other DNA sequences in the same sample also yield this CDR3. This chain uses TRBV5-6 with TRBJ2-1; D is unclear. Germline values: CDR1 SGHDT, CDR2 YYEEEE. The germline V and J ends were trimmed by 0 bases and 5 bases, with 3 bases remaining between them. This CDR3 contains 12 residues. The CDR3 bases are TGTGCCAGCAGCTTGGGTAACAATGAGCAGTTCTTC. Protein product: CASSLGNNEQFF.

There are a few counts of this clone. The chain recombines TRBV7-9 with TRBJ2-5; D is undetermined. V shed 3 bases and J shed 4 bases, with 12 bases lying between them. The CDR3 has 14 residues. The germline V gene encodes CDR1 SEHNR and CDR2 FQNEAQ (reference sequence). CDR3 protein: CASSLDDWPETQYF. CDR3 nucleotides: TGTGCCAGCAGCTTGGATGACTGGCCAGAGACCCAGTACTTC.

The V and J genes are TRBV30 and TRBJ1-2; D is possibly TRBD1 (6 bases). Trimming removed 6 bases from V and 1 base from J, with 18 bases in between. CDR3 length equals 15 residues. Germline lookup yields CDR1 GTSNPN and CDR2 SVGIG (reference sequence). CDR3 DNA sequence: TGTGCCTGCCCCGCCTCGGACAGTTATAACTATGGCTACACCTTC. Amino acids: CACPASDSYNYGYTF.

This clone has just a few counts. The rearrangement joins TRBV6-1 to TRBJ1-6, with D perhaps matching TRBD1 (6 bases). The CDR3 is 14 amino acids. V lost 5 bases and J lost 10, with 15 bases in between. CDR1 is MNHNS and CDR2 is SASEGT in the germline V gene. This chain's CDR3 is CASSPKTGRSPLHF. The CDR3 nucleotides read TGTGCCAGCAGTCCAAAGACAGGACGCTCACCCCTCCACTTT.

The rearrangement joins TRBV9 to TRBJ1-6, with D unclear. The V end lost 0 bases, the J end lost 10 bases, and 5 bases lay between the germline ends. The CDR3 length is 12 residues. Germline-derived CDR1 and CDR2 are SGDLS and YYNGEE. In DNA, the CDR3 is TGTGCCAGCAGCGTAGGGGCCTCACCCCTCCACTTT. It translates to CASSVGASPLHF.

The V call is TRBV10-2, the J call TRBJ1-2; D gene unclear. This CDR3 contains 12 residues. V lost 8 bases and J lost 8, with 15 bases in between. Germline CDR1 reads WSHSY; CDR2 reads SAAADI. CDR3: CASLGRPRGYTF. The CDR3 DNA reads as TGCGCCAGCCTCGGGCGCCCACGAGGCTACACCTTC.

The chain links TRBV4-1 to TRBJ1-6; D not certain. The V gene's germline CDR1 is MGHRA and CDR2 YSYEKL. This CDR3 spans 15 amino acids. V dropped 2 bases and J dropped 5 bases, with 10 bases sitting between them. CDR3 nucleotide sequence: TGCGCCAGCAGCCAACGTTCGGGAAATAATTCACCCCTCCACTTT. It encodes CASSQRSGNNSPLHF.

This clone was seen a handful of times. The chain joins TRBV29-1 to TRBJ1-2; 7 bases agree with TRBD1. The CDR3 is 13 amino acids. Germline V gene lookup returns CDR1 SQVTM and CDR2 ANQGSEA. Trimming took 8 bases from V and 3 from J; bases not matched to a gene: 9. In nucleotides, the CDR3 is TGCAGCATAAACCTAGGGACAGACTATGGCTACACCTTC. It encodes CSINLGTDYGYTF.

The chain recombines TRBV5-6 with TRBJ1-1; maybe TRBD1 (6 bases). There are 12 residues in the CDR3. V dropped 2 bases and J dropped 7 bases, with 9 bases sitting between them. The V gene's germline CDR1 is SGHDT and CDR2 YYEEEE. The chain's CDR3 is CASSFQDSEAFF. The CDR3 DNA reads TGTGCCAGCAGCTTCCAGGACAGTGAAGCTTTCTTT.

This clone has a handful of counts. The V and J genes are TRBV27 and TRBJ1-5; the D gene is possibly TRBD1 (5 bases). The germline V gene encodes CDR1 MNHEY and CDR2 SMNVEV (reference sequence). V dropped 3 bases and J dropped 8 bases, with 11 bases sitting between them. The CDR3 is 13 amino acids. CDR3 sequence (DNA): TGTGCCAGCAGTTTCCAGGGATTCGAGCCCCAGCATTTT. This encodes CASSFQGFEPQHF.

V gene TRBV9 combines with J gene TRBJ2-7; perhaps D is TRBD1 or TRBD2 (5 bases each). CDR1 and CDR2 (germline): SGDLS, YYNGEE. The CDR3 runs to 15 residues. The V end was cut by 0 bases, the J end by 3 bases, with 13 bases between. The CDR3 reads CASSVASGTYYEQYF. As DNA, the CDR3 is TGTGCCAGCAGCGTAGCTAGTGGGACCTACTACGAGCAGTACTTC.

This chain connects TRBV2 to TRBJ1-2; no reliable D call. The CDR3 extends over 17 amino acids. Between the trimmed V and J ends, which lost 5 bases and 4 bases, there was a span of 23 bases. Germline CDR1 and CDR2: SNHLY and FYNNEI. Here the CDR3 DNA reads TGTGCCAGCAGTCCCGTGACGGGCATGGTGTCCCGCTATGGCTACACCTTC. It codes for CASSPVTGMVSRYGYTF. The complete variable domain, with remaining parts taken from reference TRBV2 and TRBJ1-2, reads EPEVTQTPSHQVTQMGQEVILRCVPISNHLYFYWYRQILGQKVEFLVSFYNNEISEKSEIFDDQFSVERPDGSNFTLKIRSTKLEDSAMYFCASSPVTGMVSRYGYTFGSGTRLTVV.

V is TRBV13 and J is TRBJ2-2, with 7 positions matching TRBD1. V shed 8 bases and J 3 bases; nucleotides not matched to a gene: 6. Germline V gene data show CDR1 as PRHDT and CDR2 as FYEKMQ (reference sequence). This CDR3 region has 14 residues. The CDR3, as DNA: TGTGCCAGCCACTCGGGACAGTACACCGGGGAGCTGTTTTTT. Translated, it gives CASHSGQYTGELFF.

The CDR3 region has the DNA TGTGCCACCCTAGGGGGATATTACATTGATGAGCAGTTCTTC. It encodes CATLGGYYIDEQFF. This sequence joins TRBV6-1 and TRBJ2-1; tentative D call: TRBD1 (6 bases). CDR3 size: 14 residues. V lost 10 bases to trimming and J lost 8 bases, with 21 bases between them. Germline CDR1 MNHNS, CDR2 SASEGT.